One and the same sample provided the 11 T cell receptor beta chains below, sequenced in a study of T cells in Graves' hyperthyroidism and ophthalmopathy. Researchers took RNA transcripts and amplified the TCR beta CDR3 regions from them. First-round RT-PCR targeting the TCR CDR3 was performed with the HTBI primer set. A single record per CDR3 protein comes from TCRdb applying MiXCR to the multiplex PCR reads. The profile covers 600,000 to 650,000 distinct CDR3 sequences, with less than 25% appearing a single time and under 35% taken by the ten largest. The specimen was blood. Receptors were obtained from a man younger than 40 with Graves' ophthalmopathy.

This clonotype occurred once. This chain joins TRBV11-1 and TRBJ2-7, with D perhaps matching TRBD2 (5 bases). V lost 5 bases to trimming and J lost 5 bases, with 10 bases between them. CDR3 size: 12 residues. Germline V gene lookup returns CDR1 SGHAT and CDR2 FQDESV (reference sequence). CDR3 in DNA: TGTGCCAGCAGCGTTCCCGGGGACGAGCAGTACTTC. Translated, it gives CASSVPGDEQYF.

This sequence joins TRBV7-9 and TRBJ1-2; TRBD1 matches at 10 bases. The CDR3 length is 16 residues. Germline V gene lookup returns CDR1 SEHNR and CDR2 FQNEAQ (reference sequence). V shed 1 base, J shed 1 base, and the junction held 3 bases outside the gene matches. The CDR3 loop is CASSLGGTGDNYGYTF. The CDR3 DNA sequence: TGTGCCAGCAGCTTAGGAGGGACAGGGGATAACTATGGCTACACCTTC. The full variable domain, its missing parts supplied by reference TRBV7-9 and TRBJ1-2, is DTGVSQNPRHKITKRGQNVTFRCDPISEHNRLYWYRQTLGQGPEFLTYFQNEAQLEKSRLLSDRFSAERPKGSFSTLEIQRTEQGDSAMYLCASSLGGTGDNYGYTFGSGTRLTVV.

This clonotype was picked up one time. CDR3 in DNA: TGCAGTGCTATGCTCGATTATAGCAATCAGCCCCAGCATTTT. This encodes CSAMLDYSNQPQHF. The rearrangement links TRBV20-1 to TRBJ1-5; no clear D gene. Trimming removed 4 bases from V and 0 bases from J, with 10 bases in between. This CDR3 has 14 amino acids. The germline V gene encodes CDR1 DFQATT and CDR2 SNEGSKA (reference sequence).

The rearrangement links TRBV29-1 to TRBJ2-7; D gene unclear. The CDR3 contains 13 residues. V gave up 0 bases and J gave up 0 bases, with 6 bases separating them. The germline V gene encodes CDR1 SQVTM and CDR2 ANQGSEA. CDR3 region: CSVEDHRSYEQYF. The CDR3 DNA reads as TGCAGCGTTGAAGATCACCGCTCCTACGAGCAGTACTTC.

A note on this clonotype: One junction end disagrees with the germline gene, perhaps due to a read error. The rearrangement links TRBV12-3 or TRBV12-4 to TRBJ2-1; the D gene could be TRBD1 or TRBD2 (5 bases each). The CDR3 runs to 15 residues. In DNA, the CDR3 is TGTGCCAGCACCCTAGAGGGGTCCTCCTACAGTGAGCAGTTCTTC. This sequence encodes CASTLEGSSYSEQFF.

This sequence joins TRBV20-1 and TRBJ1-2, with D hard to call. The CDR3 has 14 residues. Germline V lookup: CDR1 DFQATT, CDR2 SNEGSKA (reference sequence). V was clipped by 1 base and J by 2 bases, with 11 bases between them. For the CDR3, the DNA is TGCAGTGCTAGAGCACGCGGTTTAAACTATGGCTACACCTTC. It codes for CSARARGLNYGYTF.

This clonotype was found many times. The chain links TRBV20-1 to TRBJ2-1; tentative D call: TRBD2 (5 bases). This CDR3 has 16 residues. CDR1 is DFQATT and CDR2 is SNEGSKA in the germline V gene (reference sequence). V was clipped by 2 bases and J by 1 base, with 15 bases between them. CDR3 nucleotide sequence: TGCAGTGCTAGAAGTTCCCTAGCCCAATCCTACAATGAGCAGTTCTTC. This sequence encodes CSARSSLAQSYNEQFF.

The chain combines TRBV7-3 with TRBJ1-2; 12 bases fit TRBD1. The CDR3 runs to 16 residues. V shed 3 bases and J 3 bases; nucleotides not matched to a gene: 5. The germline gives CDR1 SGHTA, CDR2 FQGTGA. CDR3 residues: CASSFGGQGADYGYTF. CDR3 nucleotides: TGTGCCAGCAGCTTTGGGGGACAGGGGGCGGACTATGGCTACACCTTC.

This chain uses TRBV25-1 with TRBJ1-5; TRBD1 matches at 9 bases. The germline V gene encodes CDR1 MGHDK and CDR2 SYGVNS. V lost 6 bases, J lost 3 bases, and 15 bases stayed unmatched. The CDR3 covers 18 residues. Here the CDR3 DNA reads TGTGCCAGCAGGGACACCCCCCGAGACAGGGGGACCAATCAGCCCCAGCATTTT. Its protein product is CASRDTPRDRGTNQPQHF.

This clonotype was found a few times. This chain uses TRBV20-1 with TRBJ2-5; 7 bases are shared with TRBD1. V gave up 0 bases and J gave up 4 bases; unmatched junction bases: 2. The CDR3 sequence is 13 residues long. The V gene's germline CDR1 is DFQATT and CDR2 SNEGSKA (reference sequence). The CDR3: CSAREAGGETQYF. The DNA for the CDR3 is TGCAGTGCTAGAGAGGCAGGGGGAGAGACCCAGTACTTC.

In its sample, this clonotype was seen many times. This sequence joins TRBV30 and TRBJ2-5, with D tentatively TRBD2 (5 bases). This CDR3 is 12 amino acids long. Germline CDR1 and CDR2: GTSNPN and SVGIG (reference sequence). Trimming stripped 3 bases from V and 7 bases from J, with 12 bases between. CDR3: CAWSVGEGTQYF. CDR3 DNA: TGTGCCTGGAGCGTCGGGGAAGGGACCCAGTACTTC. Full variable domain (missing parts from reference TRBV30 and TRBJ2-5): SQTIHQWPATLVQPVGSPLSLECTVEGTSNPNLYWYRQAAGRGLQLLFYSVGIGQISSEVPQNLSASRPQDRQFILSSKKLLLSDSGFYLCAWSVGEGTQYFGPGTRLLVL.